This entry lists 16 T cell receptor beta chains sequenced from one sample in a study of tumor-infiltrating lymphocytes in primary liver carcinoma. Out of unsorted whole blood came the blood RNA, and germline DNA was extracted as well. Synthesis of TCR beta cDNA was carried out from 450 to 650 ng total RNA with a constant-region primer. Construction of TCR beta libraries relied on three successive nested multiplex PCR rounds employing slightly modified ARM-PCR. A C-beta reverse primer was combined with TRBV1-TRBV30 forward primers in the first two PCR rounds, and each round had about 10 cycles. TCRdb processed the multiplex PCR reads anew with MiXCR; each CDR3 protein has one entry. This table has some 190,000 distinct CDR3 sequences, less than 65% appearing once. The sample comprised peripheral blood. The origin of the receptors is a man aged 40-55 years with primary liver carcinoma and hepatitis B virus infection.

The CDR3 loop reads CASSSQFLAGAYEQYF. DNA for the CDR3: TGTGCCAGCAGCTCTCAATTTCTAGCGGGAGCCTACGAGCAGTACTTC. V gene TRBV5-4 combines with J gene TRBJ2-7; the match to TRBD2 covers 10 bases. The CDR3 contains 16 residues. CDR1 SGHNT and CDR2 YYREEE come from the germline V gene (reference sequence). V shed 3 bases and J 2 bases; nucleotides not matched to a gene: 8.

About this clonotype itself: A single base separates this from a much larger clone, so it may be a read error. This CDR3 is missing its conserved last phenylalanine or tryptophan, likely due to a read error. The rearrangement uses TRBV29-1 and TRBJ2-2; weak D call: TRBD1 (5 bases). Germline CDR1 and CDR2: SQVTM and ANQGSEA. V was pared by 7 bases and J by 4 bases, with 16 bases between. This CDR3 has 14 residues. The CDR3 DNA reads as TGCAGCGCTATCCCCAGGGTTGGCACCGGGGAGCTGTTTCTT. Translation gives CSAIPRVGTGELFL.

About this clonotype: This sequence may be a read error, since a much larger clone differs from it by one base. This CDR3 is CASKMGLDQPQYF. The CDR3 nucleotides read TGTGCCAGCAAGATGGGACTGGATCAGCCCCAGTATTTT. This sequence joins TRBV7-8 and TRBJ1-5; TRBD2 might be the D (6 bases). The J call may be incorrect, as the DNA end agrees better with TRBJ2-3. Germline V CDR1 and CDR2: SGHVS, FQNEAQ. The CDR3 is 13 residues long.

In regard to this clonotype: One end of the junction varies from germline; a read error may be responsible. The V and J genes are TRBV11-1 and TRBJ2-3; D may be TRBD1 (8 bases). Per the germline V gene, CDR1 is SGHAT and CDR2 is FQDESV (reference sequence). The CDR3 is 21 residues long. The CDR3 reads CASRGQAISNTRTSGPDTQYF. DNA of the CDR3: TGTGCTAGCAGGGGACAGGCGATCTCTAATACCCGGACTAGTGGCCCAGATACGCAGTATTTT.

Concerning this clonotype: The junction shows a germline mismatch at one end, possibly a read error. This rearrangement joins TRBV11-2 to TRBJ2-1; the D gene could be TRBD1 or TRBD2 (5 bases each). The germline gives CDR1 SGHAT, CDR2 FQNNGV. The CDR3 consists of 15 residues. The CDR3 DNA reads TGTGTCAGCAGTTTCTCAGGGACGATCTACAATGAGCAGTTCTTC. Its translation is CVSSFSGTIYNEQFF.

The chain recombines TRBV6-5 with TRBJ1-1; D not resolved. CDR3 length equals 13 residues. Trimming removed 7 bases at V and 1 base at J, with 10 bases between. Germline loops: CDR1 MNHEY, CDR2 SVGAGI. The CDR3 region is CASTRAANTEAFF. CDR3 coding DNA: TGTGCCAGCACAAGGGCTGCGAACACTGAAGCTTTCTTT.

The CDR3 nucleotides are TGCAACGTAGGCCTTCCCCGGGACAGCTACGAGCAGTACTTC. This translates into CNVGLPRDSYEQYF. The chain links TRBV29-1 to TRBJ2-7; 7 nucleotides line up with TRBD1. Looked up from germline, CDR1 is SQVTM and CDR2 is ANQGSEA. The CDR3 has 14 amino acids.

This clonotype appeared once. This may come from a read error, since a much larger clone is one base off. CDR3 loop: CASSPSDRGGYKQYF. The CDR3 bases are TGTGCCAGCAGCCCCTCGGACAGGGGTGGCTACAAGCAGTACTTC. The chain uses TRBV11-2 and TRBJ2-7; 9 positions match TRBD1. CDR1 is SGHAT and CDR2 is FQNNGV in the germline V gene. This CDR3 region has 15 residues.

With regard to this clonotype: The CDR3 ends on some other residue instead of the conserved phenylalanine or tryptophan, so this is likely a read error. The chain combines TRBV4-1 with TRBJ1-5; 11 positions agree with TRBD1. Trimming took 0 bases from V and 6 from J; bases not matched to a gene: 7. CDR3 length: 17 residues. Per the germline V gene, CDR1 is MGHRA and CDR2 is YSYEKL. CDR3 DNA: TGCGCCAGCAGCCAAGACCCCCCGGGACAGGGGGGTCAGCCCCAGCATCTT. Translating gives CASSQDPPGQGGQPQHL.

This clonotype was seen a few times. CDR3: CASSFTSGAGELFF. In DNA form, the CDR3 reads TGTGCCAGCAGCTTTACCTCGGGGGCCGGGGAGCTGTTTTTT. The chain employs TRBV5-4 and TRBJ2-2, with D tentatively TRBD2 (6 bases). CDR1 and CDR2 (germline): SGHNT, YYREEE (reference sequence). The V end lost 2 bases, the J end lost 6 bases, and 11 bases lay between the germline ends. The CDR3 runs 14 residues.

This clonotype was observed a single time. This may arise from a read error, as a much more abundant clone is one base away. This rearrangement joins TRBV11-2 to TRBJ2-7; possibly TRBD1 or TRBD2 for D (5 bases each). This CDR3 is 15 amino acids long. Germline assignment: CDR1 SGHAT and CDR2 FQNNGV. This CDR3 reads CASGLGRAGSYEQYF. The CDR3 region has the DNA TGTGCCAGCGGCTTAGGACGGGCAGGGAGTTACGAGCAGTACTTC.

This clonotype occurred once. This sequence joins TRBV5-1 and TRBJ2-1, with a possible D match to TRBD1 (6 bases). V was clipped by 4 bases and J by 0 bases, with 11 bases between them. The CDR3 is made up of 15 amino acids. The V gene's germline CDR1 is SGHRS and CDR2 YFSETQ. CDR3 sequence: CASSEDSSSYNEQFF. In DNA, the CDR3 is TGCGCCAGCAGCGAGGACAGTAGCTCCTACAATGAGCAGTTCTTC.

This clonotype was seen a handful of times. The chain has TRBV19 and TRBJ2-7; D possibly corresponds to TRBD1 (6 bases). CDR1 and CDR2 from the germline V gene are LNHDA and SQIVND (reference sequence). The V and J ends lost 11 bases and 4 bases respectively, with 12 bases between them. This CDR3 has 11 amino acids. The CDR3 DNA reads TGTGCCGCCGGGACAATGTACGAGCAGTACTTC. Protein: CAAGTMYEQYF.

On this clonotype: At one of its ends the junction is not consistent with the germline gene, which may arise from a read error. This chain links TRBV11-1 with TRBJ2-3; tentatively, D is TRBD1 (5 bases). Germline CDR1 and CDR2: SGHAT and FQDESV (reference sequence). This CDR3 has 15 amino acids. The CDR3 sequence is CDNSLQPINTGTQYF. DNA of the CDR3: TGTGACAACAGCTTACAGCCCATTAACACAGGTACGCAGTATTTT.

This clonotype was seen only a few times. The CDR3 spells CASSGLAGRDQYF. DNA of the CDR3: TGTGCCAGCTCGGGACTAGCCGGACGTGACCAGTACTTC. The J gene is TRBJ2-5, the V gene TRBV7-8, with 9 bases lining up with TRBD2. CDR3 length equals 13 residues. The ends lost 8 bases at V and 10 bases at J; junction bases unmatched: 11. In germline, CDR1 is SGHVS, CDR2 FQNEAQ.

The chain recombines TRBV6-2 or TRBV6-3 with TRBJ2-1, with TRBD2 matching over 11 bases. This CDR3 spans 13 amino acids. V shed 8 bases, J shed 7 bases, and the junction held 4 bases outside the gene matches. The germline V gene encodes CDR1 MNHEY and CDR2 SVGEGT. The DNA for the CDR3 is TGTGCCAGCCGGCTAGCGGGGGGTAATGAGCAGTTCTTC. This gives the protein CASRLAGGNEQFF.